A single sample is the source of the 22 T cell receptor beta chains below, sequenced in a study of T cell responses to AZD1222 COVID-19 vaccine. The protocol was immunoSEQ multiplex PCR, while the TCRdb copy is restricted to in-frame clones and leaves out a portion. The sample consists of roughly 110,000 clones, roughly 89% of them appearing once. Sequencing used peripheral blood, obtained on day 0 of AZD1222 vaccination. These receptors all stem from an adult in good health.

A single count supports this clone. The V and J genes are TRBV21-1 and TRBJ1-2. TRBV21-1 is recorded as a pseudogene. This CDR3 contains 19 residues. The CDR3 nucleotides read TGTGCCAGCAGCAAAGCGGGGGGCGGAGAGGGACAAGGGTCGGGTGGCTACACCTTC. Amino acid sequence: CASSKAGGGEGQGSGGYTF.

The rearrangement links TRBV29-1 to TRBJ1-2; D is perhaps TRBD1 (6 bases). CDR1 is SQVTM, CDR2 ANQGSEA, per germline. Trimming pared 0 bases from V and 3 bases from J, leaving 17 bases between. The CDR3 loop spans 16 amino acids. CDR3 in amino acids: CSVEDQGRARDYGYTF. The CDR3 DNA reads TGCAGCGTTGAAGATCAGGGGAGGGCTCGAGACTATGGCTACACCTTC.

The chain uses TRBV24-1 and TRBJ2-1, with 8 bases fitting TRBD2. J gave up 5 bases and V 3 bases, and 11 bases lay outside the gene matches. CDR1 is KGHDR and CDR2 is SFDVKD in the germline V gene. This CDR3 has 17 residues. The CDR3 protein is CATSDRRGGLRDNEQFF. The CDR3 DNA reads TGTGCCACCAGTGATCGACGCGGGGGGCTCCGAGACAATGAGCAGTTCTTC.

The chain couples TRBV18 to TRBJ2-3; the D is unclear. The CDR3 contains 16 residues. Germline loops: CDR1 KGHSH, CDR2 LQKENI. V gave up 0 bases and J gave up 1 base, with 11 bases separating them. The CDR3 sequence is CASSPPGSRGTDTQYF. The CDR3 DNA follows: TGTGCCAGCTCACCACCCGGTTCTCGGGGCACAGATACGCAGTATTTT.

Details on this clone: At one boundary the junction diverges from the germline segment, which might be a read error. This chain links TRBV7-8 with TRBJ1-4; the D is unclear. Germline values: CDR1 SGHVS, CDR2 FQNEAQ. The CDR3 sequence is 12 residues long. In nucleotides, the CDR3 is TGTGCCAGCAGCTTAGTAGAGGGTGAGCGATATTTT. It yields the protein CASSLVEGERYF.

This sequence joins TRBV7-8 and TRBJ1-1; TRBD1 might be the D (5 bases). V gave up 4 bases and J gave up 11 bases, with 17 bases separating them. Germline CDR1 reads SGHVS; CDR2 reads FQNEAQ. The CDR3 runs 13 residues. As DNA, the CDR3 is TGTGCCAGCAGCTCCAGCCTTGGGGGTGTCGCTTTCTTT. This translates into CASSSSLGGVAFF.

The genes are TRBV6-5 and TRBJ2-1, with D maybe TRBD2 (7 bases). Germline V gives CDR1 MNHEY, CDR2 SVGAGI. This CDR3 contains 13 residues. Trimming shortened V by 6 bases and J by 3 bases, and 9 bases separated the two germline ends. CDR3 DNA sequence: TGTGCCAGCAGCGGGGGGCGCTACAATGAGCAGTTCTTC. Residues: CASSGGRYNEQFF.

This rearrangement joins TRBV6-5 to TRBJ1-2; no clear D gene. The CDR3 loop spans 15 amino acids. The V gene lost 2 bases and the J gene lost 4 bases, with 14 bases spanning the gap. Germline V lookup: CDR1 MNHEY, CDR2 SVGAGI. CDR3 DNA sequence: TGTGCCAGCAGTTACGCCCCGGGAAGCATCTATGGCTACACCTTC. Translation gives CASSYAPGSIYGYTF.

The J gene is TRBJ1-4, the V gene TRBV5-1; TRBD1 might be the D (5 bases). CDR3 length equals 15 residues. CDR1 is SGHRS and CDR2 is YFSETQ in the germline V gene. V was shortened by 4 bases and J by 3 bases, with 13 bases between the two germline ends. CDR3: CASSISGGANEKLFF. For the CDR3, the DNA is TGCGCCAGCAGCATCTCGGGGGGAGCTAATGAAAAACTGTTTTTT.

Of note for this clone: One end of the junction fails to match germline, which may point to a read error. The chain combines TRBV19 with TRBJ1-4; no reliable D call. This CDR3 has 12 amino acids. Germline values: CDR1 LNHDA, CDR2 SQIVND (reference sequence). CDR3 bases: TGTGCCAGTAGTCTAGATAATGAAAAACTGTTTTTT. Protein product: CASSLDNEKLFF. The variable domain in full, completed from reference TRBV19 and TRBJ1-4, reads DGGITQSPKYLFRKEGQNVTLSCEQNLNHDAMYWYRQDPGQGLRLIYYSQIVNDFQKGDIAEGYSVSREKKESFPLTVTSAQKNPTAFYLCASSLDNEKLFFGSGTQLSVL.

CDR3 residues: CASSLSGQTEAFF. The CDR3 DNA sequence: TGTGCCAGCAGCTTAAGCGGACAAACTGAAGCTTTCTTT. The gene calls are TRBV7-9 and TRBJ1-1, with a weak D call TRBD1 (5 bases). Germline V gives CDR1 SEHNR, CDR2 FQNEAQ (reference sequence). The CDR3 covers 13 residues. The V end was cut by 2 bases, the J end by 5 bases, with 9 bases between.

The chain couples TRBV19 to TRBJ1-1; the match to TRBD1 covers 9 bases. Germline loops: CDR1 LNHDA, CDR2 SQIVND (reference sequence). This CDR3 is 13 amino acids long. The junction had 9 bases not matched to a gene; V was cut back by 9 bases and J by 7 bases. The CDR3 region is CASGEGQGREAFF. CDR3 nucleotides: TGTGCCAGCGGGGAGGGACAGGGCCGTGAAGCTTTCTTT.

The rearrangement links TRBV7-2 to TRBJ2-5; 12 bases fit TRBD2. The CDR3 consists of 18 residues. CDR1 and CDR2 from the germline V gene are SGHTA and FQGNSA. V dropped 1 base and J dropped 4; count of bases not matched to a gene: 10. CDR3 in amino acids: CASSLESGLAGGRETQYF. The CDR3 nucleotides read TGTGCCAGCAGCTTAGAAAGTGGGCTAGCGGGGGGGCGAGAGACCCAGTACTTC.

The chain carries TRBV27 and TRBJ1-4, with a possible D match to TRBD1 (5 bases). V was cut by 8 bases and J by 7 bases, with 14 bases left in between. Germline values: CDR1 MNHEY, CDR2 SMNVEV (reference sequence). This CDR3 spans 13 amino acids. The CDR3 protein is CASLGRLSEKLFF. CDR3 bases: TGTGCCAGCCTGGGACGCCTGTCTGAAAAACTGTTTTTT.

This rearrangement joins TRBV7-3 to TRBJ1-6; 7 bases agree with TRBD1. The V and J ends lost 5 bases and 10 bases, in that order; junction bases with no gene match: 8. The CDR3 consists of 14 residues. Germline CDR1 is SGHTA and CDR2 is FQGTGA. The CDR3 DNA sequence: TGTGCCAGCAGCGAGGGACAGAAAGGATCACCCCTCCACTTT. Its translation: CASSEGQKGSPLHF.

The chain couples TRBV28 to TRBJ1-1; perhaps TRBD1 as D (6 bases). CDR3 length equals 14 residues. Germline CDR1 reads MDHEN; CDR2 reads SYDVKM. The V end lost 3 bases, the J end lost 3 bases, and 11 bases lay between the germline ends. The CDR3 DNA reads TGTGCCAGCAGTTTCTACAGGACAGACACTGAAGCTTTCTTT. This translates into CASSFYRTDTEAFF.

The genes are TRBV12-2 and TRBJ2-7. TRBV12-2 is a recognized pseudogene. The CDR3 has 13 amino acids. CDR3 coding DNA: TGTGCAAGTCGCTTAGAGTACGGATACGAGCAGTACTTC. The encoded protein is CASRLEYGYEQYF.

The chain is built from TRBV28 and TRBJ1-6, with 8 bases fitting TRBD1. Germline V gene data show CDR1 as MDHEN and CDR2 as SYDVKM. Trimming removed 10 bases from V and 9 bases from J; junction bases left unmatched: 11. There are 14 residues in the CDR3. DNA for the CDR3: TGTGCCACCCTTACGCCGGGACAGGCTTCACCCCTCCACTTT. Protein product: CATLTPGQASPLHF.

J is TRBJ2-1 and V is TRBV9, with D perhaps given as TRBD1 or TRBD2 (5 bases each). The V and J ends lost 0 bases and 2 bases respectively, with 6 bases between them. This CDR3 region has 14 residues. Germline loops: CDR1 SGDLS, CDR2 YYNGEE. The DNA for the CDR3 is TGTGCCAGCAGCGTAGGAGGGGCCTACAATGAGCAGTTCTTC. Protein sequence: CASSVGGAYNEQFF.

This chain connects TRBV2 to TRBJ2-7; 12 nucleotides align to TRBD1. This CDR3 is 17 amino acids long. Germline CDR1 is SNHLY and CDR2 is FYNNEI. Trimming at V came to 2 bases and at J to 0 bases, leaving 5 bases not matched to a gene. The CDR3 bases are TGTGCCAGCAGTGAAATGGGGACAGGGGGCCTCTCCTACGAGCAGTACTTC. Translation: CASSEMGTGGLSYEQYF.

The chain employs TRBV25-1 and TRBJ2-7; the D call may be TRBD1 or TRBD2 (7 bases each). The CDR3 runs 15 residues. Germline loops: CDR1 MGHDK, CDR2 SYGVNS. V was pared by 8 bases and J by 2 bases, with 19 bases between. The CDR3 bases are TGTGCCAGCTGGAAGGGGAGGGACAGCACCTACGAGCAGTACTTC. It is translated as CASWKGRDSTYEQYF.

The CDR3 sequence: CASSRSGTSRSLEQYF. Written as DNA, the CDR3 is TGTGCCAGCTCACGTTCCGGGACTAGTCGATCCCTCGAGCAGTACTTC. This chain links TRBV18 with TRBJ2-7; 8 bases line up with TRBD2. V was pared by 4 bases and J by 6 bases, with 14 bases of the junction left unmatched. Germline-derived CDR1 and CDR2 are KGHSH and LQKENI. The CDR3 consists of 16 residues.